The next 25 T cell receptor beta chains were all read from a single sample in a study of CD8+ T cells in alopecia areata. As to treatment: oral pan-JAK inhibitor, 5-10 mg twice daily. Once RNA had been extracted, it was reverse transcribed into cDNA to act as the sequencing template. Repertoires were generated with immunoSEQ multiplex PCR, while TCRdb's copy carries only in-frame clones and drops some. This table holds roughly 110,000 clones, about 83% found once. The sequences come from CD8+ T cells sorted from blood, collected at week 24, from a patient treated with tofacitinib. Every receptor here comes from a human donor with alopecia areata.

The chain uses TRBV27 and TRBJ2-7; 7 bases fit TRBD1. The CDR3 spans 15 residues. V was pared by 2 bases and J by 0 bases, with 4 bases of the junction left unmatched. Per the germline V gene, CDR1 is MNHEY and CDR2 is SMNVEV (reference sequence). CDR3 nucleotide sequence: TGTGCCAGCAGTTTACGAGGGGGCCCCTCCTACGAGCAGTACTTC. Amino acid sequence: CASSLRGGPSYEQYF.

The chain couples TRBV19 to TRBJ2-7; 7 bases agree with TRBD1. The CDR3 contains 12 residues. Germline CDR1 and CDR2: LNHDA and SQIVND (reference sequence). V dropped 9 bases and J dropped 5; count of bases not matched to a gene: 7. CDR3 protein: CASRQGLNEQYF. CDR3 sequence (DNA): TGTGCCAGCCGACAGGGTCTCAACGAGCAGTACTTC.

CDR3 sequence reads: CASIQGIAGELFF. In DNA form, the CDR3 reads TGTGCCAGCATCCAAGGGATAGCCGGGGAGCTGTTTTTT. The rearrangement uses TRBV7-9 and TRBJ2-2, with unresolved D. Trimming left V 7 bases short and J 6 bases short, with 12 bases between. Germline lookup yields CDR1 SEHNR and CDR2 FQNEAQ (reference sequence). The CDR3 runs 13 residues.

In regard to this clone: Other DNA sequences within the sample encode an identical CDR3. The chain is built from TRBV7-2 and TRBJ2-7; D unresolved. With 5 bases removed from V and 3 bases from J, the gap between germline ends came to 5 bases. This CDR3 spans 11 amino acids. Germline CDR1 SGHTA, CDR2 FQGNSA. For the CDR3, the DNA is TGTGCCAGCAGCCTCAGCTACGAGCAGTACTTC. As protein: CASSLSYEQYF.

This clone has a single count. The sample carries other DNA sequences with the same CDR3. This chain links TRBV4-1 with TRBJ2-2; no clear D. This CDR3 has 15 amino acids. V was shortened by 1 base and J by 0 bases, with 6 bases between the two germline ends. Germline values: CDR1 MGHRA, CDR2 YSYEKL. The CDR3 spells CASSQGGPNTGELFF. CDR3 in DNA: TGCGCCAGCAGCCAAGGAGGTCCGAACACCGGGGAGCTGTTTTTT.

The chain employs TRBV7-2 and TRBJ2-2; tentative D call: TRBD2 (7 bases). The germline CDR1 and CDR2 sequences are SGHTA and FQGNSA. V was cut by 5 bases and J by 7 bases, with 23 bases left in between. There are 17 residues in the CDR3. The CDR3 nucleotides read TGTGCCAGCAGCGTATCGGGGGGCGCCCCGTGGAGCGGGGAGCTGTTTTTT. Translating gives CASSVSGGAPWSGELFF.

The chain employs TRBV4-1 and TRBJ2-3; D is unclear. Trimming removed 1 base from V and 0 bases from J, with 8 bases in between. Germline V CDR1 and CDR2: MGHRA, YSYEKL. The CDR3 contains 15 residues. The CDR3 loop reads CASSQVWDSTDTQYF. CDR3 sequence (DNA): TGCGCCAGCAGCCAAGTTTGGGATAGCACAGATACGCAGTATTTT.

CDR3 nucleotide sequence: TGTGCCAGCAGCACCTTCGGGGACCGACAAGAGACCCAGTACTTC. It codes for CASSTFGDRQETQYF. The rearrangement joins TRBV7-8 to TRBJ2-5; D may be TRBD1 or TRBD2 (5 bases each). This CDR3 has 15 amino acids. The V end was cut by 5 bases, the J end by 2 bases, with 15 bases between. CDR1 SGHVS and CDR2 FQNEAQ come from the germline V gene.

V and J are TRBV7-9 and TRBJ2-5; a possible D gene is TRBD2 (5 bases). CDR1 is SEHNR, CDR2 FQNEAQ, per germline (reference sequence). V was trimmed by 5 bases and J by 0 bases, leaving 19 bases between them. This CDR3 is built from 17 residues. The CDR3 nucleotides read TGTGCCAGCAGCCCAATGACTGGGGAGCTGCACCAAGAGACCCAGTACTTC. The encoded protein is CASSPMTGELHQETQYF.

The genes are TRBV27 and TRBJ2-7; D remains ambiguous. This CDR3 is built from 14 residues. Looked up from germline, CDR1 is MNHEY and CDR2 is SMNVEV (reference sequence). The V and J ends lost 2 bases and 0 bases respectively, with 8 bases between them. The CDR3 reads CASSLVPDSYEQYF. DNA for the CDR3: TGTGCCAGCAGTTTAGTCCCGGACTCCTACGAGCAGTACTTC.

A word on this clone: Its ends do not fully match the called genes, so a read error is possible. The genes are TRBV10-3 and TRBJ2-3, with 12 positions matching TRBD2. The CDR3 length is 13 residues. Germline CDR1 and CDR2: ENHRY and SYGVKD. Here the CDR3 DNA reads TGTGCCACCTCCGGACTAGCGGGGCTGGCAACGGATTTT. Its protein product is CATSGLAGLATDF.

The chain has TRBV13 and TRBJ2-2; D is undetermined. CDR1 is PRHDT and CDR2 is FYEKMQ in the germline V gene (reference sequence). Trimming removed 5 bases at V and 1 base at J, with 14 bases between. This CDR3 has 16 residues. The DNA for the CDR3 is TGTGCCAGCAGCGCCGAGATGGGGTTGAACACCGGGGAGCTGTTTTTT. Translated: CASSAEMGLNTGELFF.

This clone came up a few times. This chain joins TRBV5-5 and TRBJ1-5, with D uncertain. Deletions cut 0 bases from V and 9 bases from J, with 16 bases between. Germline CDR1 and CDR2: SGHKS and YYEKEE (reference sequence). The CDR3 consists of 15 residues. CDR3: CASSLEVSGFWPQHF. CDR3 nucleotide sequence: TGTGCCAGCAGCTTGGAAGTCAGTGGGTTTTGGCCCCAGCATTTT. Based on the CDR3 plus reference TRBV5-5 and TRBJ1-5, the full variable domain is DAGVTQSPTHLIKTRGQQVTLRCSPISGHKSVSWYQQVLGQGPQFIFQYYEKEERGRGNFPDRFSARQFPNYSSELNVNALLLGDSALYLCASSLEVSGFWPQHFGDGTRLSIL.

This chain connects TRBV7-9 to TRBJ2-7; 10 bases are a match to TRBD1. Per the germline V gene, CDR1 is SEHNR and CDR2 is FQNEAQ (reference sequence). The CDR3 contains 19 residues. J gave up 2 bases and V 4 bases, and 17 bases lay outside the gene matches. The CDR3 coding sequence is TGTGCCAGCAGCTCGACGATCCCCCGGGACAGGGGTGATACCTACGAGCAGTACTTC. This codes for CASSSTIPRDRGDTYEQYF.

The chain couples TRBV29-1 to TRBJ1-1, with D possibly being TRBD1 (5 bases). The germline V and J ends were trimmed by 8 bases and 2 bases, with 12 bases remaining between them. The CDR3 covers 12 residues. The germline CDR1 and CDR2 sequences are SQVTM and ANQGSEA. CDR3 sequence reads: CSFGAPNTEAFF. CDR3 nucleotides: TGCAGCTTCGGGGCCCCTAACACTGAAGCTTTCTTT.

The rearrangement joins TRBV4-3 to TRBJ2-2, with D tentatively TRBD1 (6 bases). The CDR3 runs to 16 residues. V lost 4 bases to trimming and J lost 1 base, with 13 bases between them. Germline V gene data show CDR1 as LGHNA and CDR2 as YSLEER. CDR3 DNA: TGCGCCAGCAGCCCATACCCGGGACAGAACACCGGGGAGCTGTTTTTT. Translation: CASSPYPGQNTGELFF.

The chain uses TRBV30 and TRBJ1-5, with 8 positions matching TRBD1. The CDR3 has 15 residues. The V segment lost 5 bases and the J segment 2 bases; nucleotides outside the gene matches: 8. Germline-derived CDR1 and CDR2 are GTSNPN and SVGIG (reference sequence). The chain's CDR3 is CAWDSGGHGNQPQHF. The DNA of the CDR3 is TGTGCCTGGGATTCAGGGGGCCATGGCAATCAGCCCCAGCATTTT.

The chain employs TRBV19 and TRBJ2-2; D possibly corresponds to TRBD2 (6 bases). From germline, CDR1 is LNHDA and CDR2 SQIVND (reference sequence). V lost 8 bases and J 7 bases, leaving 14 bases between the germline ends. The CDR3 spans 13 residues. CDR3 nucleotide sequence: TGTGCCAGTGTCTCGGGGGATGTCGGGGAGCTGTTTTTT. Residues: CASVSGDVGELFF. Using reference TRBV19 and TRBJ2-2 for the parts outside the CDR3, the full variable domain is DGGITQSPKYLFRKEGQNVTLSCEQNLNHDAMYWYRQDPGQGLRLIYYSQIVNDFQKGDIAEGYSVSREKKESFPLTVTSAQKNPTAFYLCASVSGDVGELFFGEGSRLTVL.

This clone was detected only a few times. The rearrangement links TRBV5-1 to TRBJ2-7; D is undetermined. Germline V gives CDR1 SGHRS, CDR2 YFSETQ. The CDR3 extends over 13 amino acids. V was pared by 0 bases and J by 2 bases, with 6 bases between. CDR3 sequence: CASSLDGPYEQYF. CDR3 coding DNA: TGCGCCAGCAGCTTGGATGGTCCCTACGAGCAGTACTTC. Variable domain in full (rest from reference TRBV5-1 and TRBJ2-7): KAGVTQTPRYLIKTRGQQVTLSCSPISGHRSVSWYQQTPGQGLQFLFEYFSETQRNKGNFPGRFSGRQFSNSRSEMNVSTLELGDSALYLCASSLDGPYEQYFGPGTRLTVT.

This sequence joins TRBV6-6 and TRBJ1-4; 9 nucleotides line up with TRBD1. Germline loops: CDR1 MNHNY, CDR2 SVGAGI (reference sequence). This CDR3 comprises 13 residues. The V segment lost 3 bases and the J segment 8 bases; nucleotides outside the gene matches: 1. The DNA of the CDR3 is TGTGCCAGCAGTTATGACAGGGGGGAAAAACTGTTTTTT. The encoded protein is CASSYDRGEKLFF.

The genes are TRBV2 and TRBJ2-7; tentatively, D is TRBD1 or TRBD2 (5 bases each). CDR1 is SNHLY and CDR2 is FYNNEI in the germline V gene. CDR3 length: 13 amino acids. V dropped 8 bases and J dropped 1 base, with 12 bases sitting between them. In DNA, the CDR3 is TGTGCCAGCTCCGGGACGAATTCCTACGAGCAGTACTTC. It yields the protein CASSGTNSYEQYF.

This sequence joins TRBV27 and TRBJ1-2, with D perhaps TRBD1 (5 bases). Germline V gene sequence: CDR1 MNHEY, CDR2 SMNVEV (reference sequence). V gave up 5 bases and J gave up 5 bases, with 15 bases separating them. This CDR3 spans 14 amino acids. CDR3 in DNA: TGTGCCAGCAGTCCCGAGGGGTCCTATTATGGCTACACCTTC. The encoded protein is CASSPEGSYYGYTF.

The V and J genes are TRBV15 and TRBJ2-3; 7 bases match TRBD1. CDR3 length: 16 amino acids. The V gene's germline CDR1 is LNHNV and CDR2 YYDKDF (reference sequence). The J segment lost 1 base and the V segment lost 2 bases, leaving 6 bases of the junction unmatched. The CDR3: CATSRTSDRGTDTQYF. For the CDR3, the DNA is TGTGCCACCAGCAGAACCTCCGACAGGGGCACAGATACGCAGTATTTT.

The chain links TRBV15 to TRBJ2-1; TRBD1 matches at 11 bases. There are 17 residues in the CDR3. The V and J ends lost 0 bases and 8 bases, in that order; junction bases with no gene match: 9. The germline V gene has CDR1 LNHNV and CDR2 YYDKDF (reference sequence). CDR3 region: CATSRDKDRGRLDEQFF. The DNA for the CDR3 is TGTGCCACCAGCAGAGATAAGGACAGGGGGCGCTTGGATGAGCAGTTCTTC.

CDR3 residues: CATSRVGILAGGIQETQYF. DNA of the CDR3: TGTGCCACCAGCAGAGTCGGGATACTAGCGGGGGGAATCCAAGAGACCCAGTACTTC. The rearrangement joins TRBV15 to TRBJ2-5; 12 bases are shared with TRBD2. Germline CDR1 is LNHNV and CDR2 is YYDKDF (reference sequence). V shed 1 base and J 1 base; nucleotides not matched to a gene: 10. The CDR3 totals 19 residues.